This TCR beta chain was documented in a study of cytomegalovirus exposure and HLA in healthy donors. Study-wide context: In a later analysis, the roughly 130 validation repertoires were reported to have used the same platform as the 550 to 850 first-cohort repertoires. Study-level findings and limits: According to a subsequent analysis, TCR clusters from the first cohort were inclined to appear together in the roughly 120 validation repertoires. TCR sequences were mostly rare, though some public TCRs occurred in many donors.

Comment on this clone: Its antigen is not identified. This specimen includes other DNA sequences encoding the same CDR3.

Repertoires were generated with immunoSEQ multiplex PCR, while TCRdb's copy carries only in-frame clones and drops some. Counted here are 80,000 to 95,000 clones, 90% to 95% occurring once; the ten biggest clones make up around 1.1%. The germline V and J ends were trimmed by 0 bases and 0 bases, with 7 bases remaining between them. The CDR3 is 14 residues long. Looked up from germline, CDR1 is SGDLS and CDR2 is YYNGEE. The V gene is TRBV9, the J gene TRBJ2-7; a possible D gene is TRBD2 (5 bases). The TCR was taken from a woman under 40 in good health and CMV-seropositive. The sample was PBMCs. The CDR3 loop reads CASSVGGSSYEQYF. The CDR3 nucleotides are TGTGCCAGCAGCGTAGGAGGGAGCTCCTACGAGCAGTACTTC.